The subject of this entry is one T cell receptor (beta chain). Peripheral blood mononuclear cells were collected from every patient before and during treatment, yielding between 1 and 8 samples per patient. Each PCR reaction had synthetic TCR analog templates spiked into it. Assay used: immunoSEQ multiplex PCR; TCRdb lists only in-frame clones, some missing. Of about 71,000 clones in the sample, roughly nine tenths are singletons; the top ten hold roughly 3.4%. This sample is part of a study of PD-L1 blockade in urothelial cancer. Study-wide background: Patients, treated from about 2014 onward, received atezolizumab 1,200 mg intravenously every 3 weeks.

The V gene's germline CDR1 is SGHVS and CDR2 FQNEAQ. V lost 3 bases and J lost 3; bases outside the gene matches: 5. This CDR3 has 16 amino acids. The gene calls are TRBV7-8 and TRBJ2-3; TRBD2 agrees at 11 bases. The sample consisted of PBMCs, taken around atezolizumab (anti-PD-L1) treatment. This clonotype was sampled from a man aged 55 to 70 with urothelial cancer. CDR3 sequence: CASSLGTSGSTDTQYF. CDR3 sequence (DNA): TGTGCCAGCAGCTTGGGAACTAGCGGGAGTACAGATACGCAGTATTTT.